These T cell receptor beta chains were read from a single sample in a study of radiation and T cells in renal cell carcinoma. Method: immunoSEQ multiplex PCR; TCRdb's copy keeps in-frame clones and lacks some. The repertoire holds 150,000 to 200,000 clones, with about 88% as singletons. Sequencing was performed on blood, taken from a patient whose treatment included radiotherapy and nephrectomy. Receptors originate from a woman between 50 and 59 years old with renal cell carcinoma. Both conserved end residues are part of each CDR3. D genes are given only for firm matches. Only some rows state a clone size, as once, few, many or a class for expanded clones.

cdr3_nt	cdr3_aa	clone_size	d_call	v_call	j_call
TGCAGCGTTGGATTGGTAGGCGAGACCCAGTACTTC	CSVGLVGETQYF	-	-	TRBV29-1	TRBJ2-5
TGTGCCAGCAGCTACCGGGACAGCGCTAACTATGGCTACACCTTC	CASSYRDSANYGYTF	few	TRBD1	TRBV7-9	TRBJ1-2
TGTGCCAGCAGTTCACTGAGGACTAGTTCTAACAATGAGCAGTTCTTC	CASSSLRTSSNNEQFF	once	TRBD2	TRBV6-5	TRBJ2-1
TGTGCCAGCAGCTTAGCCCAAGGACAGAACACCGGGGAGCTGTTTTTT	CASSLAQGQNTGELFF	-	-	TRBV7-6	TRBJ2-2
TGTGCCAGCAGTTTGAGGGGGCTAAACATTCAGTACTTC	CASSLRGLNIQYF	-	TRBD1	TRBV28	TRBJ2-4
TGCGCCAGCAGCGAGGGGACCGTCCAGGGTTATACGCAGTATTTT	CASSEGTVQGYTQYF	-	-	TRBV4-1	TRBJ2-3
TGTGCCAGCAGCCTAAACCAACAGCCCCAGCATTTT	CASSLNQQPQHF	-	-	TRBV7-2	TRBJ1-5
TGTGCCAGCAGTTTTTTCTCATCTGGGGCCAACGTCCTGACTTTC	CASSFFSSGANVLTF	-	-	TRBV28	TRBJ2-6
TGTGCCAGCACCCGGCGGGGGGGCGAGCACGAGCAGTACTTC	CASTRRGGEHEQYF	once	TRBD2	TRBV7-2	TRBJ2-7
TGTGCCAGCAGGGTCGGGGAGGGCAATCAGCCCCAGCATTTT	CASRVGEGNQPQHF	-	-	TRBV6-1	TRBJ1-5
TGCAGCGTTCAGGACAGGGGTACCGGGGAGCTGTTTTTT	CSVQDRGTGELFF	-	TRBD1	TRBV29-1	TRBJ2-2
TGTGCCAGTAGTATTTTGCAGGGCTCTGGGGCCAACGTCCTGACTTTC	CASSILQGSGANVLTF	-	-	TRBV19	TRBJ2-6
TGTGCCAGCAGGGAGCGGCGGGGGGGCGTGCAGTATTTT	CASRERRGGVQYF	-	TRBD2	TRBV11-3	TRBJ2-3
TGCGCCAGCAGCCAGACGGTCTTTGGTGGACTGTTTTTT	CASSQTVFGGLFF	-	-	TRBV4-1	TRBJ1-4
TGTGCCAGCAGCTTCGGCACAGATACGCAGTATTTT	CASSFGTDTQYF	-	-	TRBV11-3	TRBJ2-3
TGCGCCAGCAGCTTGACTAGCGGGGGGAGAGAGACCCAGTACTTC	CASSLTSGGRETQYF	-	TRBD2	TRBV5-1	TRBJ2-5
TGTGCCAGCAGCCCCCTGGGGGGAAAGGACACTGAAGCTTTCTTT	CASSPLGGKDTEAFF	once	-	TRBV5-6	TRBJ1-1
TGCGCCAGCAGCCACGAATGGCAGGGGGCGCTTGGCTACACCTTC	CASSHEWQGALGYTF	-	TRBD1	TRBV4-3	TRBJ1-2
TGTGCCAGCAGCTACTCTGGGGCCAACGTCCTGACTTTC	CASSYSGANVLTF	-	-	TRBV28	TRBJ2-6
TGTGCCAGCCAACGGGGGACCTACAATGAGCAGTTCTTC	CASQRGTYNEQFF	-	-	TRBV7-2	TRBJ2-1
TGTGCCAGTAGTCGCCGAGACAGGGAAGGCTATGGCTACACCTTC	CASSRRDREGYGYTF	-	TRBD1	TRBV19	TRBJ1-2
TGCAGCGTTGACAGGGCCGGAGGGACTGAAGCTTTCTTT	CSVDRAGGTEAFF	-	-	TRBV29-1	TRBJ1-1
TGTGCCTGGAACAATGGGTCCCCCCATGGCTACACCTTC	CAWNNGSPHGYTF	once	-	TRBV30	TRBJ1-2
TGTGCCAGCAGCATGGGGGGACAGGCTAATGAAAAACTGTTTTTT	CASSMGGQANEKLFF	-	TRBD1	TRBV5-6	TRBJ1-4
TGTGCCAGCAGCCATTCAGGGGGTGCAGAGACCCAGTACTTC	CASSHSGGAETQYF	-	TRBD1	TRBV7-8	TRBJ2-5
TGTGCCAGTAGCGAGACTAGCGGGGGGTATAATGAGCAGTTCTTC	CASSETSGGYNEQFF	-	TRBD2	TRBV19	TRBJ2-1
TGCGCCAGCAGCTCAGGACAGGGGTCCTACGAGCAGTACTTC	CASSSGQGSYEQYF	few	TRBD1	TRBV4-3	TRBJ2-7
TGCGCCAGCAGCTGGGGACAGGAGTTGGCCGAGCAGTACTTC	CASSWGQELAEQYF	-	TRBD1	TRBV5-1	TRBJ2-7
TGTGCCAGCAGTGATATGGGGGGTCAAGAGACCCAGTACTTC	CASSDMGGQETQYF	-	-	TRBV6-1	TRBJ2-5
TGTGCCAGCAGCGTAGGGGGGAGCGATACGCAGTATTTT	CASSVGGSDTQYF	-	-	TRBV9	TRBJ2-3